The entry that follows covers one TCR beta chain sequence. Its antigen remains unknown. This entry comes from a study of blood T cells in healthy people across ages. The CDR3 contains 12 residues. The V end lost 3 bases, the J end lost 8 bases, and 8 bases lay between the germline ends. Germline lookup yields CDR1 KGHDR and CDR2 SFDVKD. Alongside a J-beta primer mix, a sample-barcoded 5' primer served in a second PCR lasting roughly 6 to 11 cycles. TCRdb re-derived calls from the 5' RACE reads in MiXCR, one entry per CDR3 protein. The table includes roughly 720,000 distinct CDR3 sequences, 50% to 65% detected once. General study points: Observed TCR beta diversity per million T cells went down as age went up. This fall followed a roughly linear course with age.

The sample comprised blood. The sequence was obtained from an elderly man in good health. This chain joins TRBV24-1 and TRBJ2-3; no clear D. The CDR3 nucleotides read TGTGCCACCAGTGATGGCCCCCGTACGCAGTATTTT. It encodes CATSDGPRTQYF.